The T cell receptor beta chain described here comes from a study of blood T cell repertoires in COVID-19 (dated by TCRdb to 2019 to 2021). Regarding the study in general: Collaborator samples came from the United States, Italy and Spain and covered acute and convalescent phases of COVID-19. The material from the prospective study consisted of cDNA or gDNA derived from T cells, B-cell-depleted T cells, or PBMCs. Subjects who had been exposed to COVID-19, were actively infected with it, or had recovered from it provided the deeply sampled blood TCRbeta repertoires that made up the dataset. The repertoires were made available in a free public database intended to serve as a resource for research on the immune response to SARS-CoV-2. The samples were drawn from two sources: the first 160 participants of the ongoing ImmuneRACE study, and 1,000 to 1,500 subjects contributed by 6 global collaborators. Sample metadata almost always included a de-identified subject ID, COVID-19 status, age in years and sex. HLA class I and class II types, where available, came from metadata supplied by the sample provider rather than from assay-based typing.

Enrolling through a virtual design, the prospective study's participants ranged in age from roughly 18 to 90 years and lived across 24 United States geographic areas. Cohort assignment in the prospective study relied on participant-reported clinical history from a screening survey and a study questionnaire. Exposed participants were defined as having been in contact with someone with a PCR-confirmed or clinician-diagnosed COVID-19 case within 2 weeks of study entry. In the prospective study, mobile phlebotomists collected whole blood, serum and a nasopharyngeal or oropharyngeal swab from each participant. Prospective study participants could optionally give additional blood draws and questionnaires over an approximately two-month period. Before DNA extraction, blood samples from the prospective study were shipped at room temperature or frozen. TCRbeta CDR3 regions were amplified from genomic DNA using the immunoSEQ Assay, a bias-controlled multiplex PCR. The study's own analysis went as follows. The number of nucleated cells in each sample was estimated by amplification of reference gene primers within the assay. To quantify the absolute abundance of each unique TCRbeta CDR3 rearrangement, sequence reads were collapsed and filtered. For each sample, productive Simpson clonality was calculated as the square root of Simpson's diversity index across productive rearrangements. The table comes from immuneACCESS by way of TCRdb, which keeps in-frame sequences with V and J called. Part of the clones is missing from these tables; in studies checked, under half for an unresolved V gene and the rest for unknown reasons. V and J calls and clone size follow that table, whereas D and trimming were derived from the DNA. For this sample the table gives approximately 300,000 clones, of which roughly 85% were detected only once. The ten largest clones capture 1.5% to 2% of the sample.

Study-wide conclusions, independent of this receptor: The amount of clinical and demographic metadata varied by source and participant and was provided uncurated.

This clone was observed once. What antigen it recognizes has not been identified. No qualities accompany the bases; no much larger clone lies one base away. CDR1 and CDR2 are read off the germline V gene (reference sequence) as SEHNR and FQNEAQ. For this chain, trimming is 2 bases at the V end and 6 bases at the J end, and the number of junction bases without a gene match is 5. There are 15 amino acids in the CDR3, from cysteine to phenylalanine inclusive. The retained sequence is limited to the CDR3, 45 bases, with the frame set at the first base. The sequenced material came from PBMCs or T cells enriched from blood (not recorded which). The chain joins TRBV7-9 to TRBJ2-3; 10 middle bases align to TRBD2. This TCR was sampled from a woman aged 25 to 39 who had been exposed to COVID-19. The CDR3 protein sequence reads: CASSLTSGAGDTQYF. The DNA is TGTGCCAGCAGCTTAACTAGCGGGGCGGGGGATACGCAGTATTTT.